This record concerns one T cell receptor (beta chain) sequence. This CDR3 region has 14 residues. The V and J ends lost 0 bases and 14 bases respectively, with 14 bases between them. Germline values: CDR1 SGHAT, CDR2 FQNNGV. These data come from a study of blood T cell repertoires in COVID-19. Study details: Spain, Italy and the United States supplied samples that represented acute and convalescent COVID-19. Sample material is recorded as cDNA or gDNA derived from T cells, B-cell-depleted T cells, or PBMCs.

In the authors' workflow: Nucleated cell counts were estimated from reference gene primer amplification. Libraries were prepared by immunoSEQ multiplex PCR; TCRdb keeps only in-frame clonotypes and omits some of them. That table furnishes V, J and clone size, whereas the DNA furnished D and trimming. The sample has some 110,000 clones, around 76% seen once. The source material was peripheral blood. The rearrangement links TRBV11-2 to TRBJ1-6; maybe TRBD1 (6 bases). This receptor was identified in a woman between 65 and 79 years old with acute or convalescent COVID-19. The CDR3: CASSLDISGATLHF. For the CDR3, the DNA is TGTGCCAGCAGCTTAGATATCTCAGGGGCAACCCTCCACTTT.